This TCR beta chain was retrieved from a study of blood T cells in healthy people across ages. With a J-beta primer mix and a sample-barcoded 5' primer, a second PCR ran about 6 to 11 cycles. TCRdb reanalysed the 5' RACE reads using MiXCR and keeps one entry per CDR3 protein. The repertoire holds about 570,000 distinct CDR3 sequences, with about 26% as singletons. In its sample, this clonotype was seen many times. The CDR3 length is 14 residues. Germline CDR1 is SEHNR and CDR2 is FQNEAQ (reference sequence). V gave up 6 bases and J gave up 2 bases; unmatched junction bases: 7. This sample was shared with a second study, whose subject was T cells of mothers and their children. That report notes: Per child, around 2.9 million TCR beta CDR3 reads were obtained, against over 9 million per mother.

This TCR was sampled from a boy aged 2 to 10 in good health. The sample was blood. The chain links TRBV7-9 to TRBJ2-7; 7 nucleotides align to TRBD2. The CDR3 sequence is CASSLGGAAYEQYF. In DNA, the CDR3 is TGTGCCAGCAGTTTGGGAGGGGCGGCCTACGAGCAGTACTTC.